Reported below is one T cell receptor beta chain. These data are taken from a study of blood T cells in healthy people across ages. Germline CDR1 is KGHSH and CDR2 is LQKENI. V was trimmed by 2 bases and J by 1 base, leaving 8 bases between them. The CDR3 spans 14 residues. A sample-barcoded 5' primer and a J-beta primer mix were used in a second PCR of roughly 7 to 11 cycles. From each sample, at least 2.5 million paired-end reads containing CDR3 were obtained. TCRdb analysed the 5' RACE reads with MiXCR anew, one entry per CDR3 protein. There are around 1,700,000 distinct CDR3 sequences in the sample; 28% occur only once, and roughly 8% lies in the top ten.

V is TRBV18 and J is TRBJ2-5, with unresolved D. Sequenced sample: blood. This TCR was recovered from a woman younger than 45 in good health. DNA of the CDR3: TGTGCCAGCTCACCAACAACAATCCAAGAGACCCAGTACTTC. Protein product: CASSPTTIQETQYF.